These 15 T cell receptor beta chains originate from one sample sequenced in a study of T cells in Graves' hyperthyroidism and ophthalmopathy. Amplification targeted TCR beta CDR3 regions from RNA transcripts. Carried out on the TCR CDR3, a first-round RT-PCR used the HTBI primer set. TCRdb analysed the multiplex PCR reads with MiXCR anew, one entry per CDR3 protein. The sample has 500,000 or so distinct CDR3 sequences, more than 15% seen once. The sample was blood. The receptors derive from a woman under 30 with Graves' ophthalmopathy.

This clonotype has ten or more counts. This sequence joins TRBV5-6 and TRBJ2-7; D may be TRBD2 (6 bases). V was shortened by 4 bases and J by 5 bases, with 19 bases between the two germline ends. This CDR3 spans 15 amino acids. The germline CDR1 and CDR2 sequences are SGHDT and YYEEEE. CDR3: CASSVPGLGHHEQYF. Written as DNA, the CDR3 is TGTGCCAGCAGCGTTCCGGGACTCGGGCATCACGAGCAGTACTTC.

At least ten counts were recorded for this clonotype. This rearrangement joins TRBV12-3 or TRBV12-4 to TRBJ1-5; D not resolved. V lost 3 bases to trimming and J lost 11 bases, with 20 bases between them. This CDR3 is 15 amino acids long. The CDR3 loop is CASSFSGRREQSQHF. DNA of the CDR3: TGTGCCAGCAGTTTCTCCGGGCGAAGGGAACAGTCCCAGCATTTT.

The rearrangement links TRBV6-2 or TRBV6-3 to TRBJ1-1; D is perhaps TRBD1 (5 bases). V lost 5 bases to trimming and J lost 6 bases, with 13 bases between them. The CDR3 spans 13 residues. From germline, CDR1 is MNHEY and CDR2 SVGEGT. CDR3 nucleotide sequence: TGTGCCAGCAGTCCCCTCGGGGGGGCTGAAGCTTTCTTT. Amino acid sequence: CASSPLGGAEAFF.

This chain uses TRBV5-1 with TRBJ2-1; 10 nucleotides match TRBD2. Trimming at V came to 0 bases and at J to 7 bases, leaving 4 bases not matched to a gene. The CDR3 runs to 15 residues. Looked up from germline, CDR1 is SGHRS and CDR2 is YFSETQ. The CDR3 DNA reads TGCGCCAGCAGCTTGGCCACTAGCGGGATAAATGAGCAGTTCTTC. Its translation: CASSLATSGINEQFF.

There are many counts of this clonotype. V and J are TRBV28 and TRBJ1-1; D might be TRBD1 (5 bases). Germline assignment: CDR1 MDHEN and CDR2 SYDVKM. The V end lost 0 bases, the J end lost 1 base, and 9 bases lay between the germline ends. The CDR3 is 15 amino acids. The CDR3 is CASSLWGGKNTEAFF. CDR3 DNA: TGTGCCAGCAGTTTATGGGGGGGTAAGAACACTGAAGCTTTCTTT.

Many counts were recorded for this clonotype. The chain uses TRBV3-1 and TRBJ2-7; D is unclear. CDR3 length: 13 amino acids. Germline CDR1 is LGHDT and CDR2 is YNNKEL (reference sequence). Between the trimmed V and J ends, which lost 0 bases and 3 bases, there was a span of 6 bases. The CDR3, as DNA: TGTGCCAGCAGCCAAGATCTAGGCTACGAGCAGTACTTC. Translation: CASSQDLGYEQYF.

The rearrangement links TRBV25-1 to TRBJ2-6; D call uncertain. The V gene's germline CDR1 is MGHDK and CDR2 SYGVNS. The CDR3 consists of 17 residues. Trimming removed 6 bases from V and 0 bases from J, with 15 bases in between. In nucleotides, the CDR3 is TGTGCCAGCAGAGGCCCGGAACAGCTCTCTGGGGCCAACGTCCTGACTTTC. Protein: CASRGPEQLSGANVLTF.

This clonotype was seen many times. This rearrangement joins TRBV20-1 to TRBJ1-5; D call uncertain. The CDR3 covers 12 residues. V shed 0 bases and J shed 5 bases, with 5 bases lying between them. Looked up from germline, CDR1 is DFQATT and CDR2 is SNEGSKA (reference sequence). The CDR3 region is CSAREVDQPQHF. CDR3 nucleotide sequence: TGCAGTGCTAGAGAGGTGGATCAGCCCCAGCATTTT.

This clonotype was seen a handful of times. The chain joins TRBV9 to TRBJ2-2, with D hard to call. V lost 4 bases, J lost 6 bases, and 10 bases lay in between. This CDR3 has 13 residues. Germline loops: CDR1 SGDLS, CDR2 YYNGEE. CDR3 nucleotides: TGTGCCAGCAGCATAACCAGATCCGGGGAGCTGTTTTTT. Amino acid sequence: CASSITRSGELFF.

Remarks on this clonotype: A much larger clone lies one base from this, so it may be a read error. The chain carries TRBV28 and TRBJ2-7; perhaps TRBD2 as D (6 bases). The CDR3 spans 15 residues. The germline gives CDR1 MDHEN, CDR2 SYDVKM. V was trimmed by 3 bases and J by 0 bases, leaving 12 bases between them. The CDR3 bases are TGTGCCAGCAGTTTGATCCTAGCGTCCTCCTACGAGCAGTACTTC. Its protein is CASSLILASSYEQYF.

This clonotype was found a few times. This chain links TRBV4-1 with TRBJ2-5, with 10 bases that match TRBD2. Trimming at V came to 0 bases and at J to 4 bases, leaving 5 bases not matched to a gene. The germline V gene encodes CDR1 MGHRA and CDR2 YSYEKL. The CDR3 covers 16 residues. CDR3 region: CASSQDRSGGIETQYF. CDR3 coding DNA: TGCGCCAGCAGCCAAGATCGTAGCGGGGGGATAGAGACCCAGTACTTC.

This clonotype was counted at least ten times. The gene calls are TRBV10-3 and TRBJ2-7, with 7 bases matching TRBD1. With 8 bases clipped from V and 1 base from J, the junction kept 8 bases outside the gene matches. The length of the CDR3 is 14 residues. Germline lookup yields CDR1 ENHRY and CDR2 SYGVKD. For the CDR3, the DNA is TGTGCCATCGGAAGGACAGGTATTTCCTACGAGCAGTACTTC. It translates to CAIGRTGISYEQYF.

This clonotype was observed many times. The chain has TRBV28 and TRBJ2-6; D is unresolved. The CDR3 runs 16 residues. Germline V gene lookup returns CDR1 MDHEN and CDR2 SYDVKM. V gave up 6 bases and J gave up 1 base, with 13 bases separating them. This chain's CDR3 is CASSRRMSSGANVLTF. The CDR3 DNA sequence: TGTGCCAGCAGCCGCCGGATGAGTTCTGGGGCCAACGTCCTGACTTTC. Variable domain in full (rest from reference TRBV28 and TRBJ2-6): DVKVTQSSRYLVKRTGEKVFLECVQDMDHENMFWYRQDPGLGLRLIYFSYDVKMKEKGDIPEGYSVSREKKERFSLILESASTNQTSMYLCASSRRMSSGANVLTFGAGSRLTVL.

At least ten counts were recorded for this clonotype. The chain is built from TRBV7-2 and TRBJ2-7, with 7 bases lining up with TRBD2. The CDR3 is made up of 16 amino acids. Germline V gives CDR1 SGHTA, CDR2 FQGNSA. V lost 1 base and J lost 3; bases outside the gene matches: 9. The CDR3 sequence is CASSLETNTGGYEQYF. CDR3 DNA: TGTGCCAGCAGCTTAGAAACCAATACGGGAGGCTACGAGCAGTACTTC. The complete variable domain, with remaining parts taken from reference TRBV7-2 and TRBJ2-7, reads GAGVSQSPSNKVTEKGKDVELRCDPISGHTALYWYRQSLGQGLEFLIYFQGNSAPDKSGLPSDRFSAERTGGSVSTLTIQRTQQEDSAVYLCASSLETNTGGYEQYFGPGTRLTVT.

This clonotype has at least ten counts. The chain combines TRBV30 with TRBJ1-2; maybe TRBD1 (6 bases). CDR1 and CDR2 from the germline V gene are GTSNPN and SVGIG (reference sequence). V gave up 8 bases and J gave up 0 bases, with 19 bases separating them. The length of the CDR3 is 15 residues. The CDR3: CAGLRQGNTNYGYTF. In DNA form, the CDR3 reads TGTGCCGGGCTGCGTCAGGGGAATACTAACTATGGCTACACCTTC.